This entry lists 32 T cell receptor beta chains sequenced from one sample in a study of memory CD4+ T cells and cytomegalovirus serostatus. Assay: immunoSEQ multiplex PCR; the TCRdb copy retains only in-frame clones and omits some. The sample includes some 50,000 clones, around three quarters of them seen just once. Single viable CD3+CD4+CD8-CD45RO+ cells were sorted as the memory CD4+ T cells. Sequencing was done on a sample of memory CD4+ T cells from blood. The receptors were sampled from an adult in good health and CMV-seronegative.

The V call is TRBV2, the J call TRBJ1-6; TRBD1 might be the D (6 bases). Between the trimmed V and J ends, which lost 7 bases and 8 bases, there was a span of 12 bases. CDR1 SNHLY and CDR2 FYNNEI come from the germline V gene. This CDR3 has 13 amino acids. The CDR3 DNA reads as TGTGCCAGCAACCCGAGGGGGGATTCACCCCTCCACTTT. It codes for CASNPRGDSPLHF. Full variable domain (missing parts from reference TRBV2 and TRBJ1-6): EPEVTQTPSHQVTQMGQEVILRCVPISNHLYFYWYRQILGQKVEFLVSFYNNEISEKSEIFDDQFSVERPDGSNFTLKIRSTKLEDSAMYFCASNPRGDSPLHFGNGTRLTVT.

This clone was observed a handful of times. The V and J genes are TRBV18 and TRBJ1-3, with TRBD1 identical over 7 bases. CDR1 KGHSH and CDR2 LQKENI come from the germline V gene. The CDR3 sequence is 13 residues long. After removal of 8 bases from V and 1 base from J, the junction contained 2 bases not matched to a gene. The CDR3 loop is CASATGSGNTIYF. For the CDR3, the DNA is TGTGCCAGCGCGACAGGGTCTGGAAACACCATATATTTT. The variable domain in full, completed from reference TRBV18 and TRBJ1-3, reads NAGVMQNPRHLVRRRGQEARLRCSPMKGHSHVYWYRQLPEEGLKFMVYLQKENIIDESGMPKERFSAEFPKEGPSILRIQQVVRGDSAAYFCASATGSGNTIYFGEGSWLTVV.

The CDR3 region has the DNA TGTGCCACCAGCGTCCGGGACAGTCGCGGCTACACCTTC. Its protein product is CATSVRDSRGYTF. V usage is TRBV15 and J usage is TRBJ1-2; 7 nucleotides line up with TRBD1. Looked up from germline, CDR1 is LNHNV and CDR2 is YYDKDF (reference sequence). J gave up 8 bases and V 5 bases, and 8 bases lay outside the gene matches. The CDR3 totals 13 residues.

The chain recombines TRBV11-2 with TRBJ2-3, with D possibly matching TRBD1 (7 bases). The CDR3 sequence is 15 residues long. V lost 5 bases, J lost 4 bases, and 16 bases lay in between. The germline V gene has CDR1 SGHAT and CDR2 FQNNGV. The CDR3 DNA reads TGTGCCAGCAGCCCGACAGGGAGGAAGGCAGATACGCAGTATTTT. This translates into CASSPTGRKADTQYF.

V is TRBV9 and J is TRBJ1-3; a possible D gene is TRBD1 (5 bases). The CDR3 runs to 18 residues. Germline V lookup: CDR1 SGDLS, CDR2 YYNGEE. Trimming stripped 2 bases from V and 0 bases from J, with 18 bases between. The CDR3 nucleotides read TGTGCCAGCAGCGTTCGCCCCGGGACGCCATACTCTGGAAACACCATATATTTT. It translates to CASSVRPGTPYSGNTIYF.

This clone has just a few counts. The chain's CDR3 is CASSEQGRSGNTIYF. CDR3 nucleotide sequence: TGTGCCAGCAGCGAACAGGGCAGGTCTGGAAACACCATATATTTT. The V gene is TRBV11-2, the J gene TRBJ1-3; weak D call: TRBD1 (6 bases). This CDR3 has 15 residues. The V end lost 5 bases, the J end lost 1 base, and 12 bases lay between the germline ends. Looked up from germline, CDR1 is SGHAT and CDR2 is FQNNGV.

The V gene is TRBV29-1, the J gene TRBJ1-2; tentatively, D is TRBD1 (5 bases). This CDR3 spans 12 amino acids. V was pared by 6 bases and J by 8 bases, with 16 bases between. CDR1 and CDR2 from the germline V gene are SQVTM and ANQGSEA. CDR3 in DNA: TGCAGCGTAGCCATGGGGCGCCGAGGCTACACCTTC. Translation: CSVAMGRRGYTF.

The V gene is TRBV18, the J gene TRBJ1-2, with D perhaps TRBD1 (5 bases). Germline CDR1 is KGHSH and CDR2 is LQKENI. CDR3 length equals 14 residues. The V gene lost 1 base and the J gene lost 6 bases, with 12 bases spanning the gap. This CDR3 is CASSPRSGHDGYTF. The CDR3 DNA follows: TGTGCCAGCTCACCACGATCGGGGCACGATGGCTACACCTTC.

The chain is built from TRBV5-4 and TRBJ2-7, with 11 bases identical to TRBD2. V shed 4 bases, J shed 4 bases, and the junction held 7 bases outside the gene matches. CDR3 size: 15 residues. CDR1 is SGHNT and CDR2 is YYREEE in the germline V gene (reference sequence). CDR3 sequence (DNA): TGTGCCAGCAGCCCGATAGCGGGGGGGCCATACGAGCAGTACTTC. Residues: CASSPIAGGPYEQYF.

The genes are TRBV6-6 and TRBJ2-7, with TRBD1 matching over 8 bases. The CDR3 consists of 12 residues. With 5 bases clipped from V and 12 bases from J, the junction kept 9 bases outside the gene matches. Germline V lookup: CDR1 MNHNY, CDR2 SVGAGI (reference sequence). CDR3 bases: TGTGCCAGCAGTCAGGACAGGGCAGGACGGTACTTC. Encoded protein: CASSQDRAGRYF.

CDR3 loop: CASSLAKGLNYGYTF. The CDR3 DNA sequence: TGTGCCAGCAGCTTAGCGAAGGGCCTTAACTATGGCTACACCTTC. The V and J genes are TRBV7-2 and TRBJ1-2, with unresolved D. Germline CDR1 is SGHTA and CDR2 is FQGNSA. V was clipped by 0 bases and J by 1 base, with 9 bases between them. There are 15 residues in the CDR3.

This clone is a singleton in its sample. The genes are TRBV29-1 and TRBJ2-5, with D possibly matching TRBD1 (5 bases). There are 10 residues in the CDR3. V shed 8 bases and J shed 11 bases, with 15 bases lying between them. The germline V gene encodes CDR1 SQVTM and CDR2 ANQGSEA. DNA for the CDR3: TGCAGCTTCACAGGCGCCTCTCAGTACTTC. It encodes CSFTGASQYF.

V and J are TRBV19 and TRBJ1-5, with D unresolved. This CDR3 comprises 15 residues. Trimming pared 1 base from V and 4 bases from J, leaving 11 bases between. Germline CDR1 LNHDA, CDR2 SQIVND (reference sequence). In DNA, the CDR3 is TGTGCCAGTAGTATAGTCACCCTCAGGAATCAGCCCCAGCATTTT. Translated, it gives CASSIVTLRNQPQHF.

The rearrangement uses TRBV6-4 and TRBJ2-2; D may be TRBD1 (5 bases). The CDR3 has 14 amino acids. Looked up from germline, CDR1 is MRHNA and CDR2 is SNTAGT. The V and J ends lost 3 bases and 4 bases respectively, with 9 bases between them. CDR3: CASSETGTTGELFF. Here the CDR3 DNA reads TGTGCCAGCAGTGAAACAGGAACCACCGGGGAGCTGTTTTTT.

The V call is TRBV19, the J call TRBJ1-2, with TRBD1 identical over 12 bases. In germline, CDR1 is LNHDA, CDR2 SQIVND (reference sequence). CDR3 length: 12 amino acids. The CDR3 protein is CVSWDRGRGYTF. CDR3 coding DNA: TGTGTTTCGTGGGACAGGGGGCGAGGCTACACCTTC.

V gene TRBV7-2 combines with J gene TRBJ1-5, with 9 bases identical to TRBD1. Trimming at V came to 6 bases and at J to 6 bases, leaving 9 bases not matched to a gene. Per the germline V gene, CDR1 is SGHTA and CDR2 is FQGNSA. The CDR3 has 15 residues. CDR3 coding DNA: TGTGCCAGCAGGCCTTCACAGGGGGCAGGTCAGCCCCAGCATTTT. Translation: CASRPSQGAGQPQHF.

The rearrangement uses TRBV6-5 and TRBJ2-5; TRBD1 matches 7 bases. V lost 8 bases, J lost 2 bases, and 11 bases stayed unmatched. The CDR3 spans 15 residues. CDR1 is MNHEY and CDR2 is SVGAGI in the germline V gene. CDR3 in DNA: TGTGCCAGCTCGGATTGGGCAGGGGGTCAAGAGACCCAGTACTTC. It yields the protein CASSDWAGGQETQYF.

This clone was picked up a small number of times. The chain links TRBV14 to TRBJ1-1; the D gene is possibly TRBD1 (5 bases). Trimming pared 2 bases from V and 8 bases from J, leaving 6 bases between. This CDR3 has 11 residues. The germline V gene encodes CDR1 SGHDN and CDR2 FVKESK. CDR3 nucleotide sequence: TGTGCCAGCAGCCAATGGGGGGAAGCTTTCTTT. Its protein is CASSQWGEAFF.

The genes are TRBV5-8 and TRBJ1-2; D unclear. The V gene lost 2 bases and the J gene lost 5 bases, with 13 bases spanning the gap. The CDR3 loop spans 14 amino acids. Germline V CDR1 and CDR2: SGHTS, YDEGEE. The chain's CDR3 is CASSLKQLFYGYTF. CDR3 sequence (DNA): TGTGCCAGCAGCTTAAAACAGCTGTTTTATGGCTACACCTTC.

The CDR3 nucleotides are TGCAGTGCTAGAAAAGGCGGGGAGCTGTTTTTT. It codes for CSARKGGELFF. The chain couples TRBV20-1 to TRBJ2-2, with D hard to call. This CDR3 spans 11 amino acids. Germline V lookup: CDR1 DFQATT, CDR2 SNEGSKA (reference sequence). Trimming removed 2 bases at V and 7 bases at J, with 5 bases between.

This clone has more than one count but fewer than ten. The CDR3 region is CASSRQFYTGELFF. CDR3 coding DNA: TGTGCCAGCAGCCGACAGTTTTACACCGGGGAGCTGTTTTTT. The chain recombines TRBV14 with TRBJ2-2, with D possibly matching TRBD1 (5 bases). The CDR3 sequence is 14 residues long. The V end was cut by 4 bases, the J end by 3 bases, with 9 bases between. Germline CDR1 and CDR2: SGHDN and FVKESK.

V is TRBV4-2 and J is TRBJ1-3; D uncertain. Deletions cut 1 base from V and 4 bases from J, with 14 bases between. The germline V gene encodes CDR1 LGHNA and CDR2 YNFKEQ. The CDR3 loop spans 16 amino acids. This chain's CDR3 is CASSQGSDISGNTIYF. The CDR3 bases are TGTGCCAGCAGCCAAGGGTCAGATATCTCAGGAAACACCATATATTTT.

The V and J genes are TRBV29-1 and TRBJ2-7, with TRBD1 matching over 8 bases. J lost 5 bases, V lost 4 bases, and 7 bases had no gene match. CDR1 and CDR2 from the germline V gene are SQVTM and ANQGSEA. This CDR3 comprises 13 residues. As DNA, the CDR3 is TGCAGCGTTGTGCGGACAGGGCTTCACGAGCAGTACTTC. Translation gives CSVVRTGLHEQYF.

CDR3 nucleotide sequence: TGTGCCAGCAGCGTCGGAGGTGCTTCCGGGGAAAAACTGTTTTTT. As protein: CASSVGGASGEKLFF. V and J are TRBV9 and TRBJ1-4; D is ambiguous. Germline loops: CDR1 SGDLS, CDR2 YYNGEE. CDR3 length equals 15 residues. Trimming left V 2 bases short and J 8 bases short, with 16 bases between.

The V gene is TRBV28, the J gene TRBJ1-1; D gene unclear. The V gene's germline CDR1 is MDHEN and CDR2 SYDVKM. Trimming cost V 2 bases and J 10 bases, with 14 bases left between them. The CDR3 loop spans 13 amino acids. As DNA, the CDR3 is TGTGCCAGCAGTTTAGGTCATTGGACCCCAGCTTTCTTT. This gives the protein CASSLGHWTPAFF.

This rearrangement joins TRBV5-4 to TRBJ1-6, with a tentative D call TRBD1 (5 bases). With 0 bases removed from V and 6 bases from J, the gap between germline ends came to 16 bases. The germline V gene has CDR1 SGHNT and CDR2 YYREEE (reference sequence). The CDR3 is made up of 17 amino acids. The CDR3 spells CASSLVRGRTINSPLHF. CDR3 DNA: TGTGCCAGCAGCTTGGTGCGGGGCAGGACCATTAATTCACCCCTCCACTTT.

This clone was seen a few times. This chain uses TRBV14 with TRBJ2-5; 15 nucleotides align to TRBD2. The CDR3 length is 18 residues. V dropped 2 bases and J dropped 4; count of bases not matched to a gene: 8. The germline V gene has CDR1 SGHDN and CDR2 FVKESK. The CDR3 reads CASSQSKPGLAGGETQYF. DNA of the CDR3: TGTGCCAGCAGCCAATCAAAGCCGGGACTAGCGGGGGGAGAGACCCAGTACTTC.

The chain combines TRBV15 with TRBJ2-7, with D perhaps being TRBD1 or TRBD2 (5 bases each). V lost 5 bases and J 4 bases, leaving 15 bases between the germline ends. Germline CDR1 and CDR2: LNHNV and YYDKDF (reference sequence). This CDR3 has 14 residues. The CDR3 loop reads CATSLRVSGYEQYF. The CDR3, as DNA: TGTGCCACCAGCCTGCGGGTGTCAGGGTACGAGCAGTACTTC.

This chain connects TRBV5-4 to TRBJ1-3; tentative D call: TRBD1 (5 bases). The CDR3 extends over 17 amino acids. Trimming took 4 bases from V and 0 from J, leaving 17 bases between them. Germline V gene lookup returns CDR1 SGHNT and CDR2 YYREEE (reference sequence). CDR3 DNA: TGTGCCAGCAGCCGAAAACAGGACCCCAGCTCTGGAAACACCATATATTTT. Translating it yields CASSRKQDPSSGNTIYF.

The chain couples TRBV11-1 to TRBJ2-3; 11 nucleotides agree with TRBD2. V lost 5 bases, J lost 7 bases, and 8 bases stayed unmatched. Germline assignment: CDR1 SGHAT and CDR2 FQDESV (reference sequence). The CDR3 spans 15 residues. The CDR3: CASSLTSGAPHTQYF. The CDR3 bases are TGTGCCAGCAGCCTGACTAGCGGGGCGCCACATACGCAGTATTTT.

In this sample, this clone turned up once. The chain links TRBV28 to TRBJ2-1; D is perhaps TRBD2 (5 bases). With 8 bases removed from V and 0 bases from J, the gap between germline ends came to 11 bases. This CDR3 has 14 residues. Germline CDR1 and CDR2: MDHEN and SYDVKM. CDR3 in DNA: TGTGCCAGCCGACTGGGGAGCTCCTACAATGAGCAGTTCTTC. This sequence encodes CASRLGSSYNEQFF.

The rearrangement links TRBV14 to TRBJ1-4; no definite D call. Germline V lookup: CDR1 SGHDN, CDR2 FVKESK. The length of the CDR3 is 15 residues. V was pared by 4 bases and J by 4 bases, with 13 bases between. CDR3: CASSPLWSVNEKLFF. The CDR3 DNA follows: TGTGCCAGCAGCCCGCTGTGGTCCGTTAATGAAAAACTGTTTTTT. Looking up the rest from reference TRBV14 and TRBJ1-4 gives the full variable domain: EAGVTQFPSHSVIEKGQTVTLRCDPISGHDNLYWYRRVMGKEIKFLLHFVKESKQDESGMPNNRFLAERTGGTYSTLKVQPAELEDSGVYFCASSPLWSVNEKLFFGSGTQLSVL.